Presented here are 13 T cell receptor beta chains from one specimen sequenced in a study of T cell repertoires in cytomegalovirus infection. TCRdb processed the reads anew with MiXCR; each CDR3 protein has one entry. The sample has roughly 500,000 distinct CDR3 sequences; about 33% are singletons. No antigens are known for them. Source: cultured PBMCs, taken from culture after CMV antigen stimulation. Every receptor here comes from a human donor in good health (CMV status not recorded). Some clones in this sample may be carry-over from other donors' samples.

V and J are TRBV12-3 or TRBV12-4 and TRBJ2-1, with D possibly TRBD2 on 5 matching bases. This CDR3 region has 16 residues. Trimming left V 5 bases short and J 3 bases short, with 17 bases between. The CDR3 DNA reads TGTGCCAGCAGTCTATTGACTTTCGCGGGCTACAATGAGCAGTTCTTC. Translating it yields CASSLLTFAGYNEQFF.

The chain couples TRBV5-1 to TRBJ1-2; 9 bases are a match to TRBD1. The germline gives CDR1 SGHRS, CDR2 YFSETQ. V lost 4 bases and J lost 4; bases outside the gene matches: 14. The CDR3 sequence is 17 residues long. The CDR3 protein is CASSPSRDRAGPYGYTF. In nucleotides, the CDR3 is TGCGCCAGCAGCCCGTCCCGGGACAGGGCAGGGCCCTATGGCTACACCTTC.

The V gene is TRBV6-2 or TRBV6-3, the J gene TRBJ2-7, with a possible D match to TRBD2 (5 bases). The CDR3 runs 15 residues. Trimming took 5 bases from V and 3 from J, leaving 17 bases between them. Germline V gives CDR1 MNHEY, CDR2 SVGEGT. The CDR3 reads CASSPLRTGFYEQYF. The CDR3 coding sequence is TGTGCCAGCAGTCCGCTTCGGACGGGATTCTACGAGCAGTACTTC.

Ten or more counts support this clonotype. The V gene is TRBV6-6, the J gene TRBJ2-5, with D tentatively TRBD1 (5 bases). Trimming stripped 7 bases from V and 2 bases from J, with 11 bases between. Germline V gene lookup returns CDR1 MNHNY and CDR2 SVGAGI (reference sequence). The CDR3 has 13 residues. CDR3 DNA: TGTGCCAGCAACCCTAGGGGACAAGAGACCCAGTACTTC. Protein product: CASNPRGQETQYF.

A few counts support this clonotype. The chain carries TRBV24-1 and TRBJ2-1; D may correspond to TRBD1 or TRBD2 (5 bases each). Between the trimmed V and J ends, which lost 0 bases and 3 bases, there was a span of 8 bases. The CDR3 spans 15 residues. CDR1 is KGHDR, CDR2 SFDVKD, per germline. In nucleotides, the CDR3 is TGTGCCACCAGTGATTTGCGAGGGGACTACAATGAGCAGTTCTTC. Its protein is CATSDLRGDYNEQFF.

The CDR3 reads CASGPGTGSNQPQHF. DNA of the CDR3: TGTGCCAGTGGACCCGGGACTGGTAGCAATCAGCCCCAGCATTTT. The V call is TRBV2, the J call TRBJ1-5; TRBD1 might be the D (5 bases). V was shortened by 9 bases and J by 0 bases, with 15 bases between the two germline ends. Germline lookup yields CDR1 SNHLY and CDR2 FYNNEI. This CDR3 has 15 amino acids.

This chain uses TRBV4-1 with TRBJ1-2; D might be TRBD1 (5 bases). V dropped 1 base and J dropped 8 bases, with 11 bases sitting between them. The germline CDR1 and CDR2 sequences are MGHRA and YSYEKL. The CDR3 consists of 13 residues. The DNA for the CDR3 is TGCGCCAGCAGCCAAGGGGGGGTAGACGGCTACACCTTC. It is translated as CASSQGGVDGYTF.

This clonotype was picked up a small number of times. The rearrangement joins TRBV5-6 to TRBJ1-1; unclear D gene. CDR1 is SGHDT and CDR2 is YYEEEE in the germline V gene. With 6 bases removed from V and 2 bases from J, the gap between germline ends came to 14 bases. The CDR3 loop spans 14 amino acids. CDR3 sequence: CASIPLQANTEAFF. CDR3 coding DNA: TGTGCCAGCATCCCATTGCAGGCTAACACTGAAGCTTTCTTT.

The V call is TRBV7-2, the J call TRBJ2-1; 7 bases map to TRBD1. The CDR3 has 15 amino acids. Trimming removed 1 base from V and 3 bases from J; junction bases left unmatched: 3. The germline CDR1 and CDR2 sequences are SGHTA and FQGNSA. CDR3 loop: CASSLEGTDYNEQFF. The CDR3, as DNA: TGTGCCAGCAGCTTAGAAGGGACAGACTACAATGAGCAGTTCTTC.

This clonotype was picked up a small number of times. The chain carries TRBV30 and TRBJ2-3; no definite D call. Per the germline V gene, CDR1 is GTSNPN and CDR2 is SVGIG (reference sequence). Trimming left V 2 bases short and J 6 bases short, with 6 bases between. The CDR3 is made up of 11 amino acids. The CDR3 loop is CAWSNPDTQYF. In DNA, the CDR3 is TGTGCCTGGAGTAACCCGGATACGCAGTATTTT.

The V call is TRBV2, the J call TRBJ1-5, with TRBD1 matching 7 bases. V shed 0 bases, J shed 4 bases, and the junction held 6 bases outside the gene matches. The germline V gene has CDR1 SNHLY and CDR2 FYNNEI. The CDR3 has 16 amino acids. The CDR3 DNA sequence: TGTGCCAGCAGTGAAGCGCTTCAGGGGGGTAATCAGCCCCAGCATTTT. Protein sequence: CASSEALQGGNQPQHF.

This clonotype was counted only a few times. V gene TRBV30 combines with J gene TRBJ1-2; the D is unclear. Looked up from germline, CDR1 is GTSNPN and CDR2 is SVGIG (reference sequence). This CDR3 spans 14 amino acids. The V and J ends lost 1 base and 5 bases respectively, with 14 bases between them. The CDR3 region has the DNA TGTGCCTGGAGTGGCGCGGCAGCCCGGTATGGCTACACCTTC. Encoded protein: CAWSGAAARYGYTF.

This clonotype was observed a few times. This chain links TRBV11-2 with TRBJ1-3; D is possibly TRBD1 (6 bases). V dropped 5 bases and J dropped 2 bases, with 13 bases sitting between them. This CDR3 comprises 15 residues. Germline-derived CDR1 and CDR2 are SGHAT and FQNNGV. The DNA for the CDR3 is TGTGCCAGCAGCCCGTGGGCAGGGGCTGGAAACACCATATATTTT. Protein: CASSPWAGAGNTIYF. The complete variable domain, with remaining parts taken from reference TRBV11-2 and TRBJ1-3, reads EAGVAQSPRYKIIEKRQSVAFWCNPISGHATLYWYQQILGQGPKLLIQFQNNGVVDDSQLPKDRFSAERLKGVDSTLKIQPAKLEDSAVYLCASSPWAGAGNTIYFGEGSWLTVV.